This entry features one T cell receptor (beta chain) sequence. The sample belongs to a study of CD8 T cells in Susac syndrome. Sequencing of TCR beta was undertaken in CD8+ and CD4+ T cells derived from blood. Germline CDR1 MNHEY, CDR2 SMNVEV (reference sequence). The CDR3 consists of 15 residues. V dropped 0 bases and J dropped 1; count of bases not matched to a gene: 2. Random hexamers served to reverse transcribe roughly 0.5 to 1 ug RNA. TCRdb recomputed calls from the immunoSEQ multiplex PCR reads with MiXCR, one row per CDR3 protein. The sample has hundreds of thousands of distinct CDR3 sequences, approximately 89% seen once; the top ten hold 0.09% to 0.15%.

V and J are TRBV27 and TRBJ1-1, with 7 positions matching TRBD1. Source material: CD8+ T cells from PBMCs. The clonotype originates from a human donor with multiple sclerosis. CDR3 in DNA: TGTGCCAGCAGTTTATCAGGGGACAGGAACACTGAAGCTTTCTTT. Translated, it gives CASSLSGDRNTEAFF.